The 18 T cell receptor beta chains listed next were all sequenced from one sample in a study of blood T cell repertoires in COVID-19. Measured with immunoSEQ multiplex PCR; TCRdb has only the in-frame clones, and not every one. The table includes over 200,000 clones, 84% detected once. Material: peripheral blood. Receptors originate from a man aged 50-59 years with active or convalescent COVID-19.

CDR3: CASSPPGGKTQYF. The CDR3 DNA follows: TGTGCCAGTAGTCCTCCGGGGGGAAAGACCCAGTACTTC. The gene calls are TRBV19 and TRBJ2-5; 7 positions match TRBD2. The V and J ends lost 5 bases and 6 bases, in that order; junction bases with no gene match: 6. Germline V gene data show CDR1 as LNHDA and CDR2 as SQIVND (reference sequence). The CDR3 spans 13 residues. Combining the CDR3 with reference TRBV19 and TRBJ2-5 gives the whole variable domain DGGITQSPKYLFRKEGQNVTLSCEQNLNHDAMYWYRQDPGQGLRLIYYSQIVNDFQKGDIAEGYSVSREKKESFPLTVTSAQKNPTAFYLCASSPPGGKTQYFGPGTRLLVL.

The V gene is TRBV5-4, the J gene TRBJ1-6, with D unresolved. CDR1 is SGHNT and CDR2 is YYREEE in the germline V gene (reference sequence). V lost 3 bases and J lost 6, with 10 bases in between. This CDR3 region has 14 residues. CDR3 in amino acids: CASSSEIGNSPLHF. The CDR3 DNA reads TGTGCCAGCAGCTCGGAGATCGGTAATTCACCCCTCCACTTT.

This clone was observed a handful of times. The chain uses TRBV11-2 and TRBJ2-7; tentatively, D is TRBD1 (6 bases). The germline gives CDR1 SGHAT, CDR2 FQNNGV. Trimming pared 6 bases from V and 1 base from J, leaving 10 bases between. The CDR3 sequence is 13 residues long. The CDR3 DNA reads as TGTGCCAGCAGGTTTACAGGGTCCTACGAGCAGTACTTC. Amino acid sequence: CASRFTGSYEQYF.

V usage is TRBV30 and J usage is TRBJ1-2; TRBD1 aligns across 8 bases. This CDR3 spans 12 amino acids. The germline CDR1 and CDR2 sequences are GTSNPN and SVGIG (reference sequence). V shed 2 bases and J 8 bases; nucleotides not matched to a gene: 4. The CDR3 DNA is TGTGCCTGGAGTAACGACAGGGGCGGCTACACCTTC. Translation: CAWSNDRGGYTF.

The chain combines TRBV9 with TRBJ2-1; TRBD1 is a possible D gene (6 bases). This CDR3 is built from 14 residues. Germline V gene sequence: CDR1 SGDLS, CDR2 YYNGEE. Trimming cost V 0 bases and J 2 bases, with 6 bases left between them. The CDR3 region is CASSVGTAYNEQFF. In nucleotides, the CDR3 is TGTGCCAGCAGCGTAGGGACAGCCTACAATGAGCAGTTCTTC.

This clone showed up just a few times. V gene TRBV11-2 combines with J gene TRBJ2-3; weak D call: TRBD1 (6 bases). This CDR3 is 16 amino acids long. Trimming left V 6 bases short and J 6 bases short, with 22 bases between. The germline V gene encodes CDR1 SGHAT and CDR2 FQNNGV. The CDR3 protein is CASSSLRDTLYDTQYF. Written as DNA, the CDR3 is TGTGCCAGCAGTTCCCTCCGGGACACCTTATACGATACGCAGTATTTT.

The CDR3 DNA reads TGTGCCAGCTCACCAACCGCCGGGACAGGGGGAACGAACACCGGGGAGCTGTTTTTT. Translating it yields CASSPTAGTGGTNTGELFF. This chain joins TRBV18 and TRBJ2-2, with 11 nucleotides matching TRBD1. CDR3 length: 19 residues. The germline CDR1 and CDR2 sequences are KGHSH and LQKENI. J was trimmed by 0 bases and V by 2 bases; bases with no gene match: 8.

The V call is TRBV2, the J call TRBJ1-2; tentatively, D is TRBD1 (6 bases). V gave up 5 bases and J gave up 4 bases, with 20 bases separating them. Germline values: CDR1 SNHLY, CDR2 FYNNEI. The CDR3 length is 16 residues. The CDR3 spells CASSLIIQGGGYGYTF. Written as DNA, the CDR3 is TGTGCCAGCAGTTTAATTATACAGGGAGGGGGCTATGGCTACACCTTC.

In its sample, this clone was seen once. V gene TRBV19 combines with J gene TRBJ2-7, with D possibly being TRBD2 (7 bases). Germline loops: CDR1 LNHDA, CDR2 SQIVND (reference sequence). Trimming pared 7 bases from V and 4 bases from J, leaving 20 bases between. This CDR3 has 15 amino acids. DNA for the CDR3: TGTGCCAGTACCACCTGGAAGGCGGGGGCTTACGAGCAGTACTTC. This gives the protein CASTTWKAGAYEQYF.

The J gene is TRBJ1-1, the V gene TRBV7-2; 10 nucleotides align to TRBD1. This CDR3 is 15 amino acids long. The V segment lost 3 bases and the J segment 4 bases; nucleotides outside the gene matches: 5. Germline-derived CDR1 and CDR2 are SGHTA and FQGNSA. The DNA of the CDR3 is TGTGCCAGCAGCTTGGGGGGACAGGGGAGCACTGAAGCTTTCTTT. It encodes CASSLGGQGSTEAFF.

The chain combines TRBV4-2 with TRBJ2-1; 8 bases map to TRBD1. Germline V gene lookup returns CDR1 LGHNA and CDR2 YNFKEQ. This CDR3 region has 17 residues. The V and J ends lost 0 bases and 7 bases, in that order; junction bases with no gene match: 11. The CDR3 sequence is CASSQDFPQGASNEQFF. CDR3 DNA sequence: TGTGCCAGCAGCCAAGATTTTCCGCAGGGGGCGTCGAATGAGCAGTTCTTC.

The genes are TRBV28 and TRBJ1-6, with no clear D. V was shortened by 6 bases and J by 9 bases, with 15 bases between the two germline ends. The CDR3 has 14 residues. The germline CDR1 and CDR2 sequences are MDHEN and SYDVKM. The CDR3 loop is CASRVGGIGSPLHF. In nucleotides, the CDR3 is TGTGCCAGCAGGGTGGGAGGGATCGGTTCACCCCTCCACTTT.

The chain has TRBV5-1 and TRBJ2-7; D may be TRBD2 (6 bases). V was shortened by 5 bases and J by 5 bases, with 17 bases between the two germline ends. Germline loops: CDR1 SGHRS, CDR2 YFSETQ. This CDR3 comprises 14 residues. CDR3: CASRQGFGSHEQYF. CDR3 nucleotides: TGCGCCAGCAGGCAAGGGTTCGGGAGCCACGAGCAGTACTTC.

V gene TRBV7-2 combines with J gene TRBJ2-5; 8 bases are a match to TRBD1. Unmatched junction bases numbered 6, after V lost 7 bases and J lost 5 bases. The CDR3 is 13 amino acids. The germline gives CDR1 SGHTA, CDR2 FQGNSA. The CDR3 region is CASTRGLGETQYF. CDR3 coding DNA: TGTGCCAGCACCAGGGGGCTCGGGGAGACCCAGTACTTC.

This clone was counted only a few times. The chain has TRBV10-3 and TRBJ1-5, with 8 bases fitting TRBD1. CDR3 length: 15 amino acids. V lost 2 bases to trimming and J lost 6 bases; unmatched junction nucleotides: 6. CDR1 and CDR2 (germline): ENHRY, SYGVKD. For the CDR3, the DNA is TGTGCCATCAGTGAGGGGGGACAGGTAATTCAGCCCCAGCATTTT. As protein: CAISEGGQVIQPQHF.

This chain joins TRBV19 and TRBJ1-1; D is possibly TRBD1 (5 bases). Per germline, CDR1 LNHDA and CDR2 SQIVND (reference sequence). Trimming took off 6 bases at V and 7 bases at J, with 9 bases between the two ends. The CDR3 is made up of 11 amino acids. The CDR3 region is CASRLTDEAFF. CDR3 sequence (DNA): TGTGCCAGTAGGTTGACAGATGAAGCTTTCTTT.

The rearrangement uses TRBV6-2 or TRBV6-3 and TRBJ1-1; D is undetermined. This CDR3 comprises 13 residues. The germline V and J ends were trimmed by 0 bases and 4 bases, with 6 bases remaining between them. From germline, CDR1 is MNHEY and CDR2 SVGEGT. The CDR3 region is CASSYSTGTEAFF. The DNA for the CDR3 is TGTGCCAGCAGTTACTCGACGGGCACTGAAGCTTTCTTT.

The V call is TRBV5-8, the J call TRBJ1-4, with TRBD1 matching over 7 bases. V lost 0 bases, J lost 8 bases, and 4 bases stayed unmatched. The CDR3 sequence is 14 residues long. Germline V gene lookup returns CDR1 SGHTS and CDR2 YDEGEE. This CDR3 reads CASSLGQGGEKLFF. The CDR3 coding sequence is TGTGCCAGCAGCTTGGGACAGGGAGGAGAAAAACTGTTTTTT.